The clone carrying this TCR beta chain was found many times. Its antigen is undetermined. MiXCR was run by TCRdb on the PCR reads, yielding one entry per CDR3 protein. Here the sample spans nearly 55,000 distinct CDR3 sequences, roughly a third being singletons. The data were taken from a study of molecular identifiers for immune sequencing clone quantification. The wider study: Replicate RNA from roughly 20,000 or 100,000 naive CD8 T cells formed five aliquots; four were sequenced.

A CD8+CD4-CCR7+CD45RA+ phenotype served as the sorting definition for naive CD8 T cells. General study results and limits: Spiked Jurkat TCR RNA originating from one cell could reportedly be identified amid more than 800,000 naive cells.

The germline gives CDR1 MNHEY, CDR2 SVGEGT. There are 13 residues in the CDR3. V was pared by 5 bases and J by 4 bases, with 11 bases between. Sequenced material: naive CD8+ T cells from blood, with Jurkat cell RNA spiked in. This sample's subset: FACS-sorted CD8+CD4-CCR7+CD45RA+ naive T cells. The receptor's source is a human donor in good health. Some libraries in this study had Jurkat cell RNA spiked in. V usage is TRBV6-2 or TRBV6-3 and J usage is TRBJ2-5; possible D gene TRBD1, 6 bases. The CDR3 spells CASSQGIRETQYF. CDR3 DNA: TGTGCCAGCAGTCAGGGGATTCGAGAGACCCAGTACTTC.